This passage covers 5 T cell receptor beta chains from one sample sequenced in a study of siplizumab effects on memory and regulatory T cells. It was at 37°C and for more than 5 days that the mixed lymphocyte reaction cells were cocultured. Sequencing was performed with immunoSEQ multiplex PCR; in TCRdb, only in-frame clones are kept and a portion is missing. The table includes about 10,000 clones, roughly two fifths detected once. Their target antigens are unknown. Sequencing input: CFSE-low (dividing) CD4+ T cells sorted from an allogeneic mixed lymphocyte reaction. The receptors stem from a human donor in good health; the cells came from an allogeneic mixed lymphocyte reaction.

This clone is medium-sized (0.01 to 0.1%) by share. The rearrangement uses TRBV7-9 and TRBJ1-5; unclear D gene. CDR3 length: 13 residues. V was clipped by 3 bases and J by 5 bases, with 8 bases between them. CDR1 and CDR2 (germline): SEHNR, FQNEAQ (reference sequence). Written as DNA, the CDR3 is TGTGCCAGCAGCTTCGGAGCCGATCAGCCCCAGCATTTT. Protein sequence: CASSFGADQPQHF.

The chain joins TRBV5-5 to TRBJ1-2, with 10 bases fitting TRBD1. Germline CDR1 is SGHKS and CDR2 is YYEKEE (reference sequence). Unmatched junction bases numbered 6, after V lost 5 bases and J lost 5 bases. The length of the CDR3 is 14 residues. CDR3: CASRLTGGGYGYTF. CDR3 DNA sequence: TGTGCCAGCAGACTGACAGGGGGCGGTTATGGCTACACCTTC.

This rearrangement joins TRBV18 to TRBJ1-1; D not certain. The germline V gene encodes CDR1 KGHSH and CDR2 LQKENI. CDR3 length equals 15 residues. V lost 1 base and J 1 base, leaving 10 bases between the germline ends. The CDR3 sequence is CASSPQGRGNTEAFF. Here the CDR3 DNA reads TGTGCCAGCTCACCACAGGGTCGAGGGAACACTGAAGCTTTCTTT. The whole variable domain, remainder taken from reference TRBV18 and TRBJ1-1, is NAGVMQNPRHLVRRRGQEARLRCSPMKGHSHVYWYRQLPEEGLKFMVYLQKENIIDESGMPKERFSAEFPKEGPSILRIQQVVRGDSAAYFCASSPQGRGNTEAFFGQGTRLTVV.

This chain connects TRBV28 to TRBJ1-2; D remains unclear. CDR1 and CDR2 from the germline V gene are MDHEN and SYDVKM. Trimming pared 5 bases from V and 4 bases from J, leaving 29 bases between. The CDR3 length is 19 residues. Here the CDR3 reads CASSGSTRAARPDIYGYTF. The CDR3 coding sequence is TGTGCCAGCAGTGGATCGACGAGAGCAGCGCGACCAGACATCTATGGCTACACCTTC.

The chain is built from TRBV19 and TRBJ2-5; perhaps D is TRBD1 or TRBD2 (5 bases each). Germline V CDR1 and CDR2: LNHDA, SQIVND (reference sequence). This CDR3 region has 12 residues. V lost 9 bases to trimming and J lost 8 bases, with 16 bases between them. The CDR3 DNA follows: TGTGCCAGCGGGGCTCGGGGTGAAACCCAGTACTTC. Translating gives CASGARGETQYF.